The rows below give T cell receptor beta chains drawn from one sample of a study of cytomegalovirus exposure and HLA in healthy donors. Some clones are missing from TCRdb's copy, which holds only in-frame ones; the method was immunoSEQ multiplex PCR. The data hold almost 200,000 clones, with roughly 85% observed a single time. Sequenced input: PBMCs. These receptor sequences come from a woman in her fifties or sixties in good health and CMV-seronegative. The CDR3 runs from the conserved cysteine through the conserved F or W. Each record gives: V gene, J gene, clone size, D gene, CDR3 DNA, CDR3 protein. The D gene is left open where the match is weak. Size values are once, few and many counts, or a class for expanded clones, and some rows have none.

>TRBV7-9|TRBJ1-2|.|TRBD1
TGTGCCAGCAGCTCCCTGACAGGGGGCAGGTCCTATGGCTACACCTTC
CASSSLTGGRSYGYTF
>TRBV7-6|TRBJ2-6|.|TRBD2
TGTGCCAGCAGCTTAGGCCTAGCGGGAGGAGGTGGGGCCAACGTCCTGACTTTC
CASSLGLAGGGGANVLTF
>TRBV19|TRBJ2-5|.|.
TGTGCCAGTAGTATTCGTGCAGGGAATCAAGAGACCCAGTACTTC
CASSIRAGNQETQYF
>TRBV21-1|TRBJ1-4|.|.
TGTGCCAGCAGCAAAGGACAGGGCCAAAATGAAAAACTGTTTTTT
CASSKGQGQNEKLFF
>TRBV6-5|TRBJ2-5|.|.
TGTGCCAGCAGTGGCTATGGGGCGGAAGAGACCCAGTACTTC
CASSGYGAEETQYF
>TRBV15|TRBJ2-1|.|.
TGTGCCACCAGCAGAACCACTAATGAGCAGTTCTTC
CATSRTTNEQFF
>TRBV7-9|TRBJ1-1|.|TRBD1
TGTGCCAGCAGCTTTTGGACAGGGGGCTCGGACACTGAAGCTTTCTTT
CASSFWTGGSDTEAFF
>TRBV5-1|TRBJ2-7|.|TRBD2
TGCGCCAGCAGCCAGTCCGGGACTAGCGGGAGCTACGAGCAGTACTTC
CASSQSGTSGSYEQYF
>TRBV4-1|TRBJ2-3|.|TRBD2
TGCGCCAGCAGCCAGGGGGGGGTCCGGGGGACAGATACGCAGTATTTT
CASSQGGVRGTDTQYF
>TRBV6-5|TRBJ1-2|.|.
TGTGCCAGCAGGCCGCGAGCGGATAGCTATGGCTACACCTTC
CASRPRADSYGYTF
>TRBV7-3|TRBJ2-4|.|TRBD1
TGTGCCAGCAGCCCGGGACAGCGAAACATTCAGTACTTC
CASSPGQRNIQYF
>TRBV11-1|TRBJ2-6|.|.
TGTGCCAGCAGCTTATCCTCGTCTGGGGCCAACGTCCTGACTTTC
CASSLSSSGANVLTF
>TRBV7-9|TRBJ2-2|.|.
TGTGCCAGCAGCCGTACAACCGGGGAGCTGTTTTTT
CASSRTTGELFF
>TRBV9|TRBJ2-1|.|.
TGTGCCAGCAGCGTAGCCGGAGGGACGATGGATGAGCAGTTCTTC
CASSVAGGTMDEQFF
>TRBV5-4|TRBJ2-1|once|.
TGTGCCAGCAGCTTGGGGGGTAGCGGCTGGTGGAATGAGCAGTTCTTC
CASSLGGSGWWNEQFF
>TRBV7-9|TRBJ1-3|.|TRBD1
TGTGCCAGCAACGGCCCAGGGGACAGGGTCTCCTCTGGAAACACCATATATTTT
CASNGPGDRVSSGNTIYF
>TRBV7-9|TRBJ2-7|once|TRBD2
TGTGCCAGCAGCTTAGAAGGCGGGAGGGGCTTCTCCTACGAGCAGTACTTC
CASSLEGGRGFSYEQYF
>TRBV7-2|TRBJ2-7|.|.
TGTGCCAGCAGCGCGACTGTGTACGAGCAGTACTTC
CASSATVYEQYF
>TRBV10-1|TRBJ2-1|.|TRBD2
TGCGCCAGCAGTGAGAGAGTGGGCGGGGGCTCCTACAATGAGCAGTTCTTC
CASSERVGGGSYNEQFF
>TRBV25-1|TRBJ2-5|.|TRBD1
TGTGCCAGCAGTGTGACAGGGGGCGGGGAGACCCAGTACTTC
CASSVTGGGETQYF
>TRBV28|TRBJ2-7|.|.
TGTGCCAGCAGCCTTCAGGGGAGGGTCGAGCAGTACTTC
CASSLQGRVEQYF
>TRBV2|TRBJ2-7|.|TRBD1
TGTGCCAGCAGTGAAGCCCCAGGGGGCAGGTTTGGGCAGTACTTC
CASSEAPGGRFGQYF
>TRBV19|TRBJ2-6|.|.
TGTGCCAGTAGCCGCAGGGGGGAAACTGGGGCCAACGTCCTGACTTTC
CASSRRGETGANVLTF
>TRBV23-1|TRBJ2-3|.|.
TGCGCCAGCAGCCCCGAGGGTCGTTCGAAAACAGATACGCAGTATTTT
CASSPEGRSKTDTQYF
>TRBV28|TRBJ1-2|.|.
TGTGCCAGCAGTCCCCTCCCCGACAGGAGTGGCGGCTACACCTTC
CASSPLPDRSGGYTF
>TRBV11-2|TRBJ1-2|few|TRBD1
TGTGCCAGCAGCCTTACCGGGACAGGGATCTATGGCTACACCTTC
CASSLTGTGIYGYTF
>TRBV12-1|TRBJ1-4|.|.
TGTGCCAGCAGCTTTGCCAGACAGCCTAATGAAAAACTGTTTTTT
CASSFARQPNEKLFF
>TRBV5-1|TRBJ2-5|.|TRBD2
TGCGCCAGCAGCTTGGTGGCGGGAGGGCCTCAAGAGACCCAGTACTTC
CASSLVAGGPQETQYF
>TRBV5-4|TRBJ2-2|.|TRBD1
TGTGCCAGCAGCCCACTGTCAGGGGGCCTGAACACCGGGGAGCTGTTTTTT
CASSPLSGGLNTGELFF
>TRBV21-1|TRBJ2-7|.|.
TGTGCCACCACTAGAGCCTACGAGCAGTACTTC
CATTRAYEQYF
>TRBV5-4|TRBJ2-5|.|TRBD2
TGTGCCAGCAGCTTTTGGCGGGGGGGTGGAGAGACCCAGTACTTC
CASSFWRGGGETQYF
>TRBV7-7|TRBJ2-3|.|.
TGTGCCAGCAGCCAGAGCGGGTTCACAGATACGCAGTATTTT
CASSQSGFTDTQYF
>TRBV14|TRBJ2-1|.|.
TGTGCCAGCAGCCATCCAGGGGCGAGCTCCTACAATGAGCAGTTCTTC
CASSHPGASSYNEQFF
>TRBV2|TRBJ2-7|.|TRBD1
TGTGCCAGCAGTCCGGGACAGGGGGTTTCTTATAGGTCCTACGAGCAGTACTTC
CASSPGQGVSYRSYEQYF
>TRBV28|TRBJ1-2|.|.
TGTGCCAGCAGTTTATCAGGTTACTATGGCTACACCTTC
CASSLSGYYGYTF
>TRBV10-3|TRBJ2-1|few|TRBD1
TGTGCCAGCAGTTCCTCCGGGACAGGGGCGTACAATGAGCAGTTCTTC
CASSSSGTGAYNEQFF
>TRBV5-4|TRBJ1-2|.|TRBD1
TGTGCCAGCAGCCGGGACAGGGTCTATGGCTACACCTTC
CASSRDRVYGYTF
>TRBV28|TRBJ2-2|.|.
TGTGCCAGCAGTCCGTGGACAGTTGACAACACCGGGGAGCTGTTTTTT
CASSPWTVDNTGELFF
>TRBV28|TRBJ1-2|.|TRBD1
TGTGCCAGCAGTTCCGGGACAGGGTTCTATGGCTACACCTTC
CASSSGTGFYGYTF
>TRBV29-1|TRBJ1-2|.|.
TGCAGCGTTGATTTAAGTACAAACTATGGCTACACCTTC
CSVDLSTNYGYTF
>TRBV28|TRBJ2-2|.|.
TGTGCCAGCCGTCGGAACACCGGGGAGCTGTTTTTT
CASRRNTGELFF
>TRBV5-1|TRBJ2-3|.|.
TGCGCCAGCAGCTTGGGACAGAGCACAGATACGCAGTATTTT
CASSLGQSTDTQYF
>TRBV28|TRBJ2-7|few|TRBD1
TGTGCCAGCAGTTTCCCCCGGACAGGGGTACACGAGCAGTACTTC
CASSFPRTGVHEQYF
>TRBV6-5|TRBJ1-1|.|TRBD1
TGTGCCAGCAGTCCCGGGACAGCCCAGATTTCTGAAGCTTTCTTT
CASSPGTAQISEAFF
>TRBV5-4|TRBJ2-1|.|.
TGTGCCAGCAGCTCCGTATACAATGAGCAGTTCTTC
CASSSVYNEQFF
>TRBV6-5|TRBJ1-5|few|.
TGTGCCAGCAGACCCAGGGGATCTCAGCCCCAGCATTTT
CASRPRGSQPQHF
>TRBV27|TRBJ2-1|.|.
TGTGCCAGCAGTTCATCAGGGGTTAATGAGCAGTTCTTC
CASSSSGVNEQFF
>TRBV7-8|TRBJ2-1|.|.
TGTGCCAGCAGCTTAGTAATGTTGGAGGGGGAGGGTTACGGCAATGAGCAGTTCTTC
CASSLVMLEGEGYGNEQFF
>TRBV4-2|TRBJ2-7|.|TRBD1
TGTGCCAGCAGCCATGGGGACAGCCTAAACCGAGAGGAGCAGTACTTC
CASSHGDSLNREEQYF
>TRBV5-1|TRBJ1-2|.|.
TGCGCCAGCAGCTTGGCCCCGGGTAACTATGGCTACACCTTC
CASSLAPGNYGYTF
>TRBV9|TRBJ2-2|few|TRBD1
TGTGCCAGCAGCGCTCCGGGACAGGGATGGACCGGGGAGCTGTTTTTT
CASSAPGQGWTGELFF
>TRBV7-2|TRBJ1-4|.|.
TGTGCCAGCAGCCCGCGACAGCGAGATGAAAAACTGTTTTTT
CASSPRQRDEKLFF
>TRBV4-1|TRBJ2-5|once|TRBD2
TGCGCCAGCAGCCCATCGACTAGCGGGCAAGAGACCCAGTACTTC
CASSPSTSGQETQYF